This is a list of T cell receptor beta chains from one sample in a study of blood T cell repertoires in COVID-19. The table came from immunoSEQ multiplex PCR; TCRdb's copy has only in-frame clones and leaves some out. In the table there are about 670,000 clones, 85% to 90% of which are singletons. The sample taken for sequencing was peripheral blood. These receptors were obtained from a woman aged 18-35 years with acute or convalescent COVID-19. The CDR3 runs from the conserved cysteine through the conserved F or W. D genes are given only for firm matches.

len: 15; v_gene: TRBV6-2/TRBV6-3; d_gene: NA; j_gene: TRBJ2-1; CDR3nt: TGTGCCAGCAGTTACCGCACAGGCGTCTACAATGAGCAGTTCTTC; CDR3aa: CASSYRTGVYNEQFF
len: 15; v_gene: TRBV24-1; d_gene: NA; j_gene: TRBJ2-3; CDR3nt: TGTGCCACCAGTGGCGGCGGGGGCGGGGTAGATACGCAGTATTTT; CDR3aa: CATSGGGGGVDTQYF
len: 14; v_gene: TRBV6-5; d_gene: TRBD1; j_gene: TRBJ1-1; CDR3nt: TGTGCCAGCAGTTACACCAGGGGGGTGGCTGAAGCTTTCTTT; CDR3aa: CASSYTRGVAEAFF
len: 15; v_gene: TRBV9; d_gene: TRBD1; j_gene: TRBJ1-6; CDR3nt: TGTGCCAGCAGCGTAGAGGGGACAGTTGATTCACCCCTCCACTTT; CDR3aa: CASSVEGTVDSPLHF
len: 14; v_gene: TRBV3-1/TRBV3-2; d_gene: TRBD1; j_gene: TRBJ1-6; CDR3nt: TGTGCCAGCAGCCGGGGACAGAGTAATTCACCCCTCCACTTT; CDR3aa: CASSRGQSNSPLHF
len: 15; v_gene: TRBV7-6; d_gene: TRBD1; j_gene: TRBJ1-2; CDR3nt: TGTGCCAGCAGTTTGGGACAGGGACTATTCTATGGCTACACCTTC; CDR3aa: CASSLGQGLFYGYTF
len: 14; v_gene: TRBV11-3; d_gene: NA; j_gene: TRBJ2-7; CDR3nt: TGTGCCAGCAGCTTAGCTTTTATCCCTTACGAGCAGTACTTC; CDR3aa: CASSLAFIPYEQYF
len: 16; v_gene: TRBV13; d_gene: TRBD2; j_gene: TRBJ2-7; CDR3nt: TGTGCCAGCAGCTTAGAAGGACTAGCGGGAACCTACGAGCAGTACTTC; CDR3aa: CASSLEGLAGTYEQYF
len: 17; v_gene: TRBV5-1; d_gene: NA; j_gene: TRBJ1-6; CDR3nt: TGCGCCAGCAGCTTGACCAGCCTACCGGGTGCAAATTCACCCCTCCACTTT; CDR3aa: CASSLTSLPGANSPLHF
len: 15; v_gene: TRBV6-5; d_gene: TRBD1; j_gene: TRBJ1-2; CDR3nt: TGTGCCAGCAGCTCGCCGGGACAGTTTAACTATGGCTACACCTTC; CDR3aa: CASSSPGQFNYGYTF
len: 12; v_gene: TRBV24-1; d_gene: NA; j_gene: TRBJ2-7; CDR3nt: TGTGCCAAAGGAATGGAGGGGTACGAGCAGTACTTC; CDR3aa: CAKGMEGYEQYF
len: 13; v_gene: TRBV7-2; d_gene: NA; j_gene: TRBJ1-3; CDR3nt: TGTGCCAGCAGCTTAGCGTATGGAAACACCATATATTTT; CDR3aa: CASSLAYGNTIYF